This T cell receptor beta chain was sequenced for a study of cytomegalovirus exposure and HLA in healthy donors. The primer mix had 60 Vbeta and 13 Jbeta primers. Some clones are missing from TCRdb's copy, which holds only in-frame ones; the method was immunoSEQ multiplex PCR. The sample has around 150,000 clones, around 88% seen once. This CDR3 has 14 residues. Germline V gene data show CDR1 as SNHLY and CDR2 as FYNNEI. V was pared by 6 bases and J by 4 bases, with 5 bases of the junction left unmatched. This TCR was recovered from a young woman in good health and CMV-seronegative. The gene calls are TRBV2 and TRBJ2-1; TRBD2 aligns across 8 bases. Source material: PBMCs. CDR3 in DNA: TGTGCCAGCAGCCCCGGGACTAGATACAATGAGCAGTTCTTC. This sequence encodes CASSPGTRYNEQFF.